The 13 T cell receptor beta chains listed next were all sequenced from one sample in a study of identical twins. TCRdb redid the calling of the 5' RACE reads with MiXCR, one entry per CDR3 protein. The repertoire has approximately 190,000 distinct CDR3 sequences, approximately 15% of them found once; the top ten carry 35% to 45%. These data were likewise used in another study, on T cells expressing NK-cell markers.

Sample: CD8+ T cells sorted from blood. The receptors here all came from a woman under 30 in good health.

This clonotype has a count of ten or more. V gene TRBV9 combines with J gene TRBJ2-7; D remains ambiguous. Germline V lookup: CDR1 SGDLS, CDR2 YYNGEE. The CDR3 has 12 residues. Between the trimmed V and J ends, which lost 3 bases and 3 bases, there was a span of 7 bases. CDR3 coding DNA: TGTGCCAGCAGCGGAGAGAGCTACGAGCAGTACTTC. Translation: CASSGESYEQYF. The full variable domain, completed using reference TRBV9 and TRBJ2-7, is DSGVTQTPKHLITATGQRVTLRCSPRSGDLSVYWYQQSLDQGLQFLIQYYNGEERAKGNILERFSAQQFPDLHSELNLSSLELGDSALYFCASSGESYEQYFGPGTRLTVT.

The table lists this clonotype with a few counts. The V gene is TRBV3-1, the J gene TRBJ2-7; TRBD2 aligns across 12 bases. J was trimmed by 5 bases and V by 4 bases; bases with no gene match: 9. The CDR3 contains 16 residues. Looked up from germline, CDR1 is LGHDT and CDR2 is YNNKEL (reference sequence). As DNA, the CDR3 is TGTGCCAGCAGCCCGCCCCCGGGACTAGCGGGCCACGAGCAGTACTTC. Its protein product is CASSPPPGLAGHEQYF.

The J gene is TRBJ2-2, the V gene TRBV5-1; TRBD1 or TRBD2 may be the D gene (5 bases each). CDR3 length: 16 residues. Trimming cost V 0 bases and J 3 bases, with 12 bases left between them. From germline, CDR1 is SGHRS and CDR2 YFSETQ. In DNA form, the CDR3 reads TGCGCCAGCAGCTTGGACGGGGCTCAGGACACCGGGGAGCTGTTTTTT. Translated, it gives CASSLDGAQDTGELFF.

This chain links TRBV29-1 with TRBJ2-3, with D possibly TRBD1 on 6 matching bases. Germline V gene data show CDR1 as SQVTM and CDR2 as ANQGSEA. The CDR3 totals 13 residues. V dropped 3 bases and J dropped 3 bases, with 10 bases sitting between them. The CDR3 loop is CSVEGDNTDTQYF. The CDR3 DNA follows: TGCAGCGTTGAGGGGGACAATACAGATACGCAGTATTTT.

This clonotype came up a few times. The DNA of the CDR3 is TGTGCCAGCAGTTCCGCCGGGCTGTTTTTT. Protein product: CASSSAGLFF. This chain links TRBV12-3 or TRBV12-4 with TRBJ2-2; D gene uncertain. Deletions cut 4 bases from V and 13 bases from J, with 7 bases between. This CDR3 has 10 amino acids.

This clonotype showed up many times. The chain couples TRBV12-3 or TRBV12-4 to TRBJ2-7, with 10 bases matching TRBD1. The CDR3 has 15 amino acids. Trimming removed 6 bases from V and 2 bases from J; junction bases left unmatched: 7. For the CDR3, the DNA is TGTGCCAGCAGCCCTCCGGGACAGGGGCCCTACGAGCAGTACTTC. It is translated as CASSPPGQGPYEQYF.

The V and J genes are TRBV9 and TRBJ2-7; 14 bases agree with TRBD2. Looked up from germline, CDR1 is SGDLS and CDR2 is YYNGEE. Trimming took 7 bases from V and 5 from J; bases not matched to a gene: 8. CDR3 length: 15 amino acids. The CDR3 spells CASGGLAGESNEQYF. Here the CDR3 DNA reads TGTGCCAGCGGGGGACTAGCGGGAGAGTCCAACGAGCAGTACTTC.

The chain recombines TRBV20-1 with TRBJ1-2; 9 nucleotides align to TRBD1. Germline CDR1 reads DFQATT; CDR2 reads SNEGSKA (reference sequence). Trimming at V came to 1 base and at J to 4 bases, leaving 4 bases not matched to a gene. CDR3 length: 14 amino acids. The CDR3 reads CSARVTTGGYGYTF. CDR3 sequence (DNA): TGCAGTGCTAGAGTCACGACAGGGGGCTATGGCTACACCTTC.

This clonotype came up a few times. This chain links TRBV14 with TRBJ2-1; 7 positions match TRBD2. CDR1 and CDR2 (germline): SGHDN, FVKESK. The V gene end was trimmed by 4 bases and the J gene end by 10 bases; junction bases not matched to a gene: 7. There are 13 residues in the CDR3. The DNA for the CDR3 is TGTGCCAGCAGCCCACTGGGGGAGGGCGAGCAGTTCTTC. This codes for CASSPLGEGEQFF.

In this sample, this clonotype turned up a few times. The rearrangement links TRBV11-2 to TRBJ1-1, with TRBD1 identical over 8 bases. Germline CDR1 and CDR2: SGHAT and FQNNGV. The CDR3 runs to 16 residues. The ends lost 5 bases at V and 2 bases at J; junction bases unmatched: 10. This CDR3 reads CASSHRTGRINTEAFF. The CDR3 DNA reads as TGTGCCAGCAGCCATCGGACAGGGAGGATCAACACTGAAGCTTTCTTT.

The chain joins TRBV6-6 to TRBJ2-1; D is unclear. Trimming stripped 7 bases from V and 1 base from J, with 5 bases between. CDR1 is MNHNY and CDR2 is SVGAGI in the germline V gene (reference sequence). The CDR3 is 12 amino acids. The CDR3 protein is CASTDSYNEQFF. CDR3 coding DNA: TGTGCCAGCACCGATTCCTACAATGAGCAGTTCTTC.

This clonotype was counted only a few times. This sequence joins TRBV6-4 and TRBJ2-3, with 10 bases fitting TRBD2. Germline V lookup: CDR1 MRHNA, CDR2 SNTAGT. The CDR3 extends over 15 amino acids. J lost 1 base, V lost 4 bases, and 2 bases had no gene match. CDR3 protein: CASSAGTSGTDTQYF. The CDR3 region has the DNA TGTGCCAGCAGTGCCGGGACTAGCGGCACAGATACGCAGTATTTT.

This clonotype was counted a few times. This rearrangement joins TRBV10-3 to TRBJ1-6, with unresolved D. The CDR3 runs to 14 residues. V gave up 2 bases and J gave up 3 bases, with 5 bases separating them. Germline CDR1 and CDR2: ENHRY and SYGVKD. The CDR3: CAISEAGYNSPLHF. The CDR3, as DNA: TGTGCCATCAGTGAGGCGGGCTATAATTCACCCCTCCACTTT.